The present TCR beta chain was sequenced within a study of PD-1 blockade in classical Hodgkin lymphoma. Clones were sequenced by immunoSEQ multiplex PCR, and TCRdb holds only the in-frame ones, with some missing. The sample lists about 100,000 clones, 80% to 90% occurring once. The V end was cut by 4 bases, the J end by 7 bases, with 18 bases between. Looked up from germline, CDR1 is SGHNT and CDR2 is YYREEE (reference sequence). CDR3 length equals 15 residues. Following autologous stem cell transplantation, relapse occurred in every patient, and exposure to brentuximab vedotin varied. The sequencing used peripheral blood mononuclear cells (PBMCs), collected before the second cycle of nivolumab. The rearrangement joins TRBV5-4 to TRBJ1-5; maybe TRBD1 (6 bases). The clonotype was recovered from a human donor with classical Hodgkin lymphoma. CDR3 in amino acids: CASSPAAGEGQPQHF. The CDR3 bases are TGTGCCAGCAGCCCGGCGGCAGGGGAGGGACAGCCCCAGCATTTT.